These T cell receptor beta chains were read from a single sample in a study of shared clonotypes between healthy human individuals. Generated by immunoSEQ multiplex PCR, the TCRdb table keeps only in-frame clones and is missing some. This table has some 2.3 million clones, approximately 93% appearing once. Sample: naive CD4+ T cells from PBMCs. Source of these receptors: a man aged 18 to 30 in good health. Some clones in this sample may be carry-over from other donors' samples. Each CDR3 is given with its conserved first and last residue. The D gene is left open where the match is weak. Not every row has a clone size; where given, it reads once, few, many or a size class.

cdr3_aa	cdr3_nt	clone_size	v_call	j_call	d_call
CASSPTSGRPPFYNEQFF	TGTGCCAGCAGCCCAACTAGCGGGAGACCTCCGTTTTACAATGAGCAGTTCTTC	NA	TRBV25-1	TRBJ2-1	TRBD2
CASTTLGGRLSDYGYTF	TGTGCCAGCACCACCCTCGGGGGGCGCTTATCGGACTATGGCTACACCTTC	NA	TRBV28	TRBJ1-2	NA
CASRGWRDRTQGGETQYF	TGTGCCAGCAGGGGGTGGCGGGACAGGACTCAAGGAGGGGAGACCCAGTACTTC	NA	TRBV28	TRBJ2-5	TRBD1
CASSEQGDYGYTF	TGTGCCAGCAGTGAACAGGGAGACTATGGCTACACCTTC	NA	TRBV2	TRBJ1-2	NA
CASSAGPYNEQFF	TGTGCCAGCAGCGCAGGACCTTACAATGAGCAGTTCTTC	NA	TRBV11-2	TRBJ2-1	NA
CASSPLAGESGYTF	TGTGCCAGCTCACCACTAGCGGGGGAGAGCGGCTACACCTTC	NA	TRBV18	TRBJ1-2	NA
CASSLMEGNSPLHF	TGCGCCAGCAGCTTGATGGAGGGGAATTCACCCCTCCACTTT	NA	TRBV5-1	TRBJ1-6	NA
CASSGLGETQYF	TGTGCCAGCAGCGGGTTAGGAGAGACCCAGTACTTC	NA	TRBV5-8	TRBJ2-5	NA
CASSAERESDTQYF	TGTGCCAGCAGTGCGGAGCGGGAGTCAGATACGCAGTATTTT	once	TRBV6-4	TRBJ2-3	TRBD2
CASSLGVYSGVAVTQYF	TGTGCCAGCAGTTTAGGGGTTTATAGCGGTGTTGCTGTAACCCAGTACTTC	NA	TRBV28	TRBJ2-5	NA
CASSPPQGNEQFF	TGTGCCAGCTCACCACCACAGGGAAATGAGCAGTTCTTC	NA	TRBV18	TRBJ2-1	NA
CASSQDHRQGFIYNEQFF	TGCGCCAGCAGCCAAGATCACCGTCAGGGCTTTATCTACAATGAGCAGTTCTTC	NA	TRBV4-1	TRBJ2-1	NA
CASSPSDRSIPSGNTIYF	TGCGCCAGCAGCCCCAGCGACAGGAGCATACCCTCTGGAAACACCATATATTTT	NA	TRBV4-1	TRBJ1-3	NA
CASRPQGGGTGELFF	TGTGCCAGCAGGCCCCAGGGAGGCGGCACCGGGGAGCTGTTTTTT	NA	TRBV2	TRBJ2-2	NA
CASSSTRLEQYF	TGTGCCAGCAGCTCAACACGGCTCGAGCAGTACTTC	NA	TRBV7-2	TRBJ2-7	NA
CASSYTGRIPPYEQYF	TGTGCCAGCAGTTATACCGGGAGAATCCCCCCCTACGAGCAGTACTTC	NA	TRBV6-5	TRBJ2-7	NA
CASSPTSDTDTQYF	TGTGCCAGCTCCCCTACTAGCGACACAGATACGCAGTATTTT	once	TRBV18	TRBJ2-3	TRBD2
CASSLLLSSGANVLTF	TGTGCCAGCTCCTTACTACTAAGCTCTGGGGCCAACGTCCTGACTTTC	NA	TRBV18	TRBJ2-6	NA
CASSYSPGGPAGELFF	TGTGCCAGCAGTTACTCGCCGGGAGGGCCCGCCGGGGAGCTGTTTTTT	NA	TRBV6-6	TRBJ2-2	TRBD2
CASSSDGFGNQPQHF	TGCGCCAGCAGCTCGGATGGGTTCGGCAATCAGCCCCAGCATTTT	NA	TRBV5-1	TRBJ1-5	NA
CASSLRASGARYQETQYF	TGCGCCAGCAGCCTTAGGGCTAGCGGAGCCCGGTACCAAGAGACCCAGTACTTC	NA	TRBV4-1	TRBJ2-5	TRBD2
CASSVSSGSRGEQFF	TGTGCCAGCAGTGTTTCCAGCGGGAGTAGGGGTGAGCAGTTCTTC	NA	TRBV2	TRBJ2-1	TRBD2
CASSRLAGGLVGTQYF	TGTGCCAGCAGTCGACTAGCGGGAGGTCTGGTCGGTACGCAGTATTTT	NA	TRBV6-6	TRBJ2-3	TRBD2
CASRRGGIWSGNTIYF	TGTGCCAGCAGGCGAGGGGGGATTTGGAGCGGAAACACCATATATTTT	NA	TRBV27	TRBJ1-3	NA
CASRPGQSYNEQFF	TGTGCCAGCCGCCCGGGACAGTCCTACAATGAGCAGTTCTTC	NA	TRBV7-9	TRBJ2-1	TRBD1
CASSYTRVHEQFF	TGTGCCAGCAGTTACACTAGGGTGCATGAGCAGTTCTTC	NA	TRBV6-5	TRBJ2-1	NA
CASRPPGTRTGELFF	TGTGCCAGCAGACCGCCCGGGACTCGGACCGGGGAGCTGTTTTTT	NA	TRBV6-6	TRBJ2-2	NA
CASSRVGPSYEQYF	TGTGCCAGCAGCCGAGTCGGACCGTCCTACGAGCAGTACTTC	NA	TRBV5-4	TRBJ2-7	NA
CASSLLAGGTGELFF	TGTGCCAGTAGTCTACTAGCGGGAGGCACCGGGGAGCTGTTTTTT	NA	TRBV19	TRBJ2-2	TRBD2
CATSRVRGASGANVLTF	TGTGCCACCAGCAGAGTTCGGGGGGCGTCCGGGGCCAACGTCCTGACTTTC	NA	TRBV15	TRBJ2-6	NA
CASSLVEQGGDTEAFF	TGCGCCAGCAGCTTGGTCGAACAGGGTGGGGACACTGAAGCTTTCTTT	NA	TRBV5-1	TRBJ1-1	NA
CASSRGGTSGSREETQYF	TGTGCCAGCTCCCGAGGGGGGACTAGCGGGAGTCGAGAAGAGACCCAGTACTTC	NA	TRBV18	TRBJ2-5	TRBD2
CASSLPPGEGGSYNEQFF	TGTGCCAGCAGCTTGCCCCCGGGAGAGGGTGGATCCTACAATGAGCAGTTCTTC	NA	TRBV5-4	TRBJ2-1	NA
CASSFSPANTEAFF	TGTGCCAGCAGCTTCAGTCCAGCTAACACTGAAGCTTTCTTT	NA	TRBV7-3	TRBJ1-1	NA
CASSTGLAGGGGELFF	TGTGCCAGCAGCACGGGACTAGCGGGAGGCGGCGGGGAGCTGTTTTTT	NA	TRBV9	TRBJ2-2	TRBD2
CASSQSLHRGYEQYF	TGCGCCAGCAGTCAATCATTGCACAGGGGGTACGAGCAGTACTTC	NA	TRBV23-1	TRBJ2-7	TRBD1
CASSPGQGVIYEQYF	TGTGCCAGCTCACCGGGACAGGGGGTAATCTACGAGCAGTACTTC	NA	TRBV18	TRBJ2-7	TRBD1
CASSYGSKETQYF	TGTGCCAGCAGTTACGGCAGTAAAGAGACCCAGTACTTC	NA	TRBV6-5	TRBJ2-5	NA
CASSLPGTGVTGELFF	TGTGCCAGCAGCTTACCCGGGACAGGGGTAACCGGGGAGCTGTTTTTT	once	TRBV7-6	TRBJ2-2	TRBD1
CASSILENTEAFF	TGTGCCAGTAGTATATTGGAAAACACTGAAGCTTTCTTT	NA	TRBV19	TRBJ1-1	NA
CASSSTLEVDTQYF	TGTGCCAGCAGCTCCACCCTAGAAGTCGATACGCAGTATTTT	NA	TRBV7-9	TRBJ2-3	NA
CASTPRGPRPSGYTDTQYF	TGTGCCAGTACTCCCAGGGGTCCCAGACCCAGCGGGTACACAGATACGCAGTATTTT	NA	TRBV19	TRBJ2-3	NA
CASSADGTFNEQFF	TGTGCCAGCAGCGCGGACGGCACATTCAATGAGCAGTTCTTC	NA	TRBV7-7	TRBJ2-1	NA
CASSLDSSYNEQFF	TGTGCCAGCAGCTTAGACTCCTCCTACAATGAGCAGTTCTTC	once	TRBV7-8	TRBJ2-1	NA
CASSLDGAWNGYTF	TGTGCCAGCAGCTTAGATGGGGCATGGAATGGCTACACCTTC	NA	TRBV7-2	TRBJ1-2	NA
CASSTRLAPDTQYF	TGTGCCAGCAGCACGAGACTAGCCCCAGATACGCAGTATTTT	NA	TRBV9	TRBJ2-3	TRBD2
CASNPRTAGAYEQYF	TGTGCCAGCAACCCCCGGACGGCAGGGGCCTACGAGCAGTACTTC	NA	TRBV2	TRBJ2-7	NA
CASKRDRVRYEQYF	TGTGCCAGCAAACGGGACAGGGTTAGATACGAGCAGTACTTC	NA	TRBV6-5	TRBJ2-7	TRBD1